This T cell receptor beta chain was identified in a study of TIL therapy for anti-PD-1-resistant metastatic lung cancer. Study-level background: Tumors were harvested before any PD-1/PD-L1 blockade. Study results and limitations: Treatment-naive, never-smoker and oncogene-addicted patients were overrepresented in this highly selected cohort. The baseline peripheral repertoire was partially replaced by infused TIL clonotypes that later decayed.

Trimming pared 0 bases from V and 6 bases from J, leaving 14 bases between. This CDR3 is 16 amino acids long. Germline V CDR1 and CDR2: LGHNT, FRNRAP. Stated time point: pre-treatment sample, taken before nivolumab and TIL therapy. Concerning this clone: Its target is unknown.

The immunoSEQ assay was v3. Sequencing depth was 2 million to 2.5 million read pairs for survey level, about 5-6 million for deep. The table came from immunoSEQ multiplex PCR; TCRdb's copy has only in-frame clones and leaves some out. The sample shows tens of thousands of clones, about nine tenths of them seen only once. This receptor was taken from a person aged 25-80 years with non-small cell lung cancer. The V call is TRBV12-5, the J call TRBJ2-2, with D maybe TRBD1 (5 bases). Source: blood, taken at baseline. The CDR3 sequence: CASGLVSQGWPGELFF. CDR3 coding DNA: TGTGCTAGTGGTTTGGTAAGTCAGGGTTGGCCCGGGGAGCTGTTTTTT.